This TCR beta chain was retrieved from a study of early T cells in non-severe SARS-CoV-2 infection (dated by TCRdb to the early 2020s). In terms of the full investigation: Bulk RNA from unsorted whole blood was used for TCR sequencing, so alpha and beta chains could not be paired.

This was a case-control study nested in a cohort of healthcare workers in London, UK, who had nasopharyngeal swab PCR tests and blood samples taken every week. Healthcare workers were recruited during the week of the UK lockdown, between 23 and 31 March 2020, and followed weekly for up to about 16 weeks. This clonotype was observed a handful of times. It lacks a known antigen. No much larger clonotype is one base removed from it; base qualities were not supplied. Reading the germline V gene (reference sequence) gives CDR1 SGHAT and CDR2 FQDESV. Measured from the cysteine to the phenylalanine, the CDR3 is 12 residues long. Only the CDR3 region is kept as DNA, spanning 36 bases read in frame from base 1. Relative to germline, V is 5 bases shorter and J is 5 bases shorter, with 9 bases between their ends. The research as a whole found: VDJdb matching was skewed toward anti-spike CD8 responses and likely underestimated virus-specific expansions, missing private and CD4 specificities.

Libraries were built with 5' RACE. The listed sequencing device is NextSeq 500. The TCR library protocol attached unique molecular identifiers to individual cDNA molecules to correct for sequencing error and PCR bias. Both TCR alpha and beta chains were sequenced, and tight co-correlation was observed between alpha and beta sequence abundances in each sample. On the study's bioinformatics: Decombinator V4 was used to annotate the V gene, J gene and CDR3 of the TCR sequences. Expanded TCRs were defined as changing significantly between any two time points under a Poisson model with p below 0.0001. TCR abundances were normalised to the total number of TCRs sequenced per sample and expressed as counts per million. TRAV1-2 paired with TRAJ12, TRAJ20 or TRAJ33 defined MAIT TCRs, while TRAV10 paired with TRAJ18 defined iNKT TCRs. A search of VDJdb, accessed on 1 November 2021, was run for TCRs annotated to CMV, EBV and SARS-CoV-2, with TCRs annotated for multiple antigens excluded. The public reads were quality trimmed at Q25 with fastp and then assembled into clones with MiXCR by TCRdb, keeping productive beta chains. Entries are consolidated by CDR3 protein sequence, retaining the most common genes and DNA. The V and J calls here are based on TCRdb, not the publication. The sample table holds fewer than 130,000 distinct CDR3 sequences, of which approximately 12% were seen once. Approximately 4% of the sample lies in the top ten.

The sequence came from an adult who was a healthcare worker with PCR-confirmed SARS-CoV-2 infection or an uninfected control (not recorded which). This sequence uses TRBV11-1 and TRBJ1-2; the D gene is possibly TRBD1, with 5 bases matching. Sequences were derived from whole blood, sampled at baseline. Here is the DNA: TGTGCCAGCAGCAGGGACGGGTATGGCTACACCTTC. This yields the protein CASSRDGYGYTF. Where the CDR3 stops, the reference TRBV11-1 and TRBJ1-2 genes take over; the full variable domain is EAEVAQSPRYKITEKSQAVAFWCDPISGHATLYWYRQILGQGPELLVQFQDESVVDDSQLPKDRFSAERLKGVDSTLKIQPAELGDSAMYLCASSRDGYGYTFGSGTRLTVV.